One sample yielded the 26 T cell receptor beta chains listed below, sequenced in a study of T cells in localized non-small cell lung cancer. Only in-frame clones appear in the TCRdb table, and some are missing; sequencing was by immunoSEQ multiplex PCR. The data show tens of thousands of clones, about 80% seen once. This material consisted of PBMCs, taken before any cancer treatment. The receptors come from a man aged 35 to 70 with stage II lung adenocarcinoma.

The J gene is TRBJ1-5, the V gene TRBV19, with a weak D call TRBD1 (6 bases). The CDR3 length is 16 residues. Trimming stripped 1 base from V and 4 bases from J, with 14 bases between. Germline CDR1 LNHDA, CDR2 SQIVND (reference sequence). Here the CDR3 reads CASSIAWTALNQPQHF. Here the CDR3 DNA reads TGTGCCAGTAGTATAGCTTGGACAGCCCTTAATCAGCCCCAGCATTTT. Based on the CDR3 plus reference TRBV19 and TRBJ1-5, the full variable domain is DGGITQSPKYLFRKEGQNVTLSCEQNLNHDAMYWYRQDPGQGLRLIYYSQIVNDFQKGDIAEGYSVSREKKESFPLTVTSAQKNPTAFYLCASSIAWTALNQPQHFGDGTRLSIL.

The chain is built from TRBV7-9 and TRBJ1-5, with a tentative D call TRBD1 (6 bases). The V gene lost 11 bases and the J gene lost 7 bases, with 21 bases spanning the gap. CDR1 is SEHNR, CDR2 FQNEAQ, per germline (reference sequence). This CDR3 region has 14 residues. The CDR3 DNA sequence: TGTGCCGTCAGCCGCGGGGGGGGCGCCCAGCCCCAGCATTTT. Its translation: CAVSRGGGAQPQHF.

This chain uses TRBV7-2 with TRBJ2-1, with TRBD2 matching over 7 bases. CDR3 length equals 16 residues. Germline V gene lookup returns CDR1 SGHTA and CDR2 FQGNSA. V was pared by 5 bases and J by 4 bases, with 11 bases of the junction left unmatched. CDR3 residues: CASSPGGLAPYNEQFF. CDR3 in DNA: TGTGCCAGCAGCCCGGGGGGTCTAGCACCTTACAATGAGCAGTTCTTC.

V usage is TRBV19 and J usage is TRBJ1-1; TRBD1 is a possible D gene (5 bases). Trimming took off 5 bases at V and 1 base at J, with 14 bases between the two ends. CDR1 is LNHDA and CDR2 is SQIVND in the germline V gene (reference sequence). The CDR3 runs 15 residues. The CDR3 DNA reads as TGTGCCAGTAGTTACCAGGGAAGGGGGAACACTGAAGCTTTCTTT. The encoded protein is CASSYQGRGNTEAFF.

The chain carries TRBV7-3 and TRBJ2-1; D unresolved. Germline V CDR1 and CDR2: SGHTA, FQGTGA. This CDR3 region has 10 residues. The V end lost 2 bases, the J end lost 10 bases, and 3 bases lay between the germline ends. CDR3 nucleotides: TGTGCCAGCAGCTTAGACGAGCAGTTCTTC. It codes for CASSLDEQFF. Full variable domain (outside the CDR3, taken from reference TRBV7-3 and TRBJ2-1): GAGVSQTPSNKVTEKGKYVELRCDPISGHTALYWYRQSLGQGPEFLIYFQGTGAADDSGLPNDRFFAVRPEGSVSTLKIQRTERGDSAVYLCASSLDEQFFGPGTRLTVL.

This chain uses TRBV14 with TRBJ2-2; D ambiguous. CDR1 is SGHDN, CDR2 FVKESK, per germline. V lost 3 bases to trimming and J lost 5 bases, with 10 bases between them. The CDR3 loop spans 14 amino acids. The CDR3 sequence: CASSQAVKTGELFF. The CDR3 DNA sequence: TGTGCCAGCAGCCAGGCGGTCAAAACCGGGGAGCTGTTTTTT.

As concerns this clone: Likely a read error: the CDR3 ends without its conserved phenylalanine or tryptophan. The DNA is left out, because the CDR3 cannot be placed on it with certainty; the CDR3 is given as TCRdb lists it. This CDR3 reads CASSEARRETTSL. The genes are TRBV2 and TRBJ2-7; the DNA was not used to check the table's D call, TRBD2. Both ends counted, the CDR3 spans 13 residues. Germline lookup yields CDR1 SNHLY and CDR2 FYNNEI.

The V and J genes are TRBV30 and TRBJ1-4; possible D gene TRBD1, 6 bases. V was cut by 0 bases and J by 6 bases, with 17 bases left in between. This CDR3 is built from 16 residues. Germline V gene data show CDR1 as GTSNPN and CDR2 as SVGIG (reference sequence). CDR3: CAWSVWGQGIDEKLFF. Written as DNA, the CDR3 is TGTGCCTGGAGTGTATGGGGCCAGGGGATTGATGAAAAACTGTTTTTT.

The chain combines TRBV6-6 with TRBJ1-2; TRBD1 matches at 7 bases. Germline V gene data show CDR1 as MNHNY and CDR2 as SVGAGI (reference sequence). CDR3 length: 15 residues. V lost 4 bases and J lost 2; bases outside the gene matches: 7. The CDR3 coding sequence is TGTGCCAGCAGTTCGGGGGACAGCAGAAACTATGGCTACACCTTC. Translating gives CASSSGDSRNYGYTF.

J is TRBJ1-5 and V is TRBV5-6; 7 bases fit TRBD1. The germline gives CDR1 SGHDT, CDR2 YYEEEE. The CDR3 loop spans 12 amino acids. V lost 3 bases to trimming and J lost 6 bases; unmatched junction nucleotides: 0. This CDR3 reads CASSYRGQPQHF. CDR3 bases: TGTGCCAGCAGCTACAGGGGTCAGCCCCAGCATTTT.

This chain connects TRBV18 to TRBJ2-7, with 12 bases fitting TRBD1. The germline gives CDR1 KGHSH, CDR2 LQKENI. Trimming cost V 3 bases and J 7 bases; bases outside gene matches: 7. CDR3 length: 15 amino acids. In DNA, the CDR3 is TGTGCCAGCTCACCTTCTGGGACAGGGGGCAGGGAGCAGTACTTC. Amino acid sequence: CASSPSGTGGREQYF.

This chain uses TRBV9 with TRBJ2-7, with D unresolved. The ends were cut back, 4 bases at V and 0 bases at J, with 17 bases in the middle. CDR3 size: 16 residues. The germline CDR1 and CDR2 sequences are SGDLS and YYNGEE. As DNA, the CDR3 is TGTGCCAGCAGCTCCACGTGGGATCTCCACTCCTACGAGCAGTACTTC. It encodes CASSSTWDLHSYEQYF.

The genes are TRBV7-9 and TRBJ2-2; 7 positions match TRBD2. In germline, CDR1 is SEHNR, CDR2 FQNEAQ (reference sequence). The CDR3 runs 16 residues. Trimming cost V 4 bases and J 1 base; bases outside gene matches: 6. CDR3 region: CASSSSGGKNTGELFF. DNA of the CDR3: TGTGCCAGCAGCTCATCCGGGGGGAAGAACACCGGGGAGCTGTTTTTT.

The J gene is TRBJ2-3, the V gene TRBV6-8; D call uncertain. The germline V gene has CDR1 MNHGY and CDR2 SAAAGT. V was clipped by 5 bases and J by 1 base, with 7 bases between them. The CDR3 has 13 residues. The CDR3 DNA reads TGTGCCAGCAGTATGCTCGGCACAGATACGCAGTATTTT. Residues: CASSMLGTDTQYF.

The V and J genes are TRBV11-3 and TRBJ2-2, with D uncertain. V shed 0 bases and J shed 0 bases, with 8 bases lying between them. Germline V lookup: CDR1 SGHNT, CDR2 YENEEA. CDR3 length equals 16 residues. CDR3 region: CASSLDSWANTGELFF. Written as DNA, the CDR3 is TGTGCCAGCAGCTTAGATAGCTGGGCGAACACCGGGGAGCTGTTTTTT. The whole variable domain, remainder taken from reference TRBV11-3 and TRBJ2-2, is EAGVVQSPRYKIIEKKQPVAFWCNPISGHNTLYWYLQNLGQGPELLIRYENEEAVDDSQLPKDRFSAERLKGVDSTLKIQPAELGDSAVYLCASSLDSWANTGELFFGEGSRLTVL.

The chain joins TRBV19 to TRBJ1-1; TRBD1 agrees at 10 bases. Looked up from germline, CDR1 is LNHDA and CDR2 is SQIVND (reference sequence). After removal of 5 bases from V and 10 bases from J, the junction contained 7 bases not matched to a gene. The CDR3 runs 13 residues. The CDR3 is CASSAGTGERAFF. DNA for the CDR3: TGTGCCAGTAGTGCCGGGACAGGGGAACGAGCTTTCTTT.

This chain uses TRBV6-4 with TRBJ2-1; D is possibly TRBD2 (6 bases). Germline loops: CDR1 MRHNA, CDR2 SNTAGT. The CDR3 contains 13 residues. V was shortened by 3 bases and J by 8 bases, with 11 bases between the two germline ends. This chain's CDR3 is CASSERERDEQFF. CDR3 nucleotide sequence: TGTGCCAGCAGTGAACGGGAGAGGGATGAGCAGTTCTTC.

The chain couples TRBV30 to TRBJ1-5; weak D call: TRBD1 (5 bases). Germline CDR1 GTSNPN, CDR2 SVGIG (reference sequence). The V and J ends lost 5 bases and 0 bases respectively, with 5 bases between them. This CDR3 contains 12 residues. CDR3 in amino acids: CAWDSSNQPQHF. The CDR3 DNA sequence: TGTGCCTGGGACAGTAGCAATCAGCCCCAGCATTTT.

The CDR3 loop reads CASNSPQWGSAGNTIYF. The CDR3 DNA sequence: TGTGCCAGTAATAGCCCTCAGTGGGGGAGTGCTGGAAACACCATATATTTT. The chain has TRBV19 and TRBJ1-3; a possible D gene is TRBD1 (5 bases). The CDR3 has 17 amino acids. Trimming took off 7 bases at V and 2 bases at J, with 21 bases between the two ends. CDR1 and CDR2 (germline): LNHDA, SQIVND (reference sequence).

CDR3 protein: CASTLGGGPPETQYF. CDR3 in DNA: TGTGCCAGCACCCTAGGGGGGGGACCTCCCGAGACCCAGTACTTC. The chain employs TRBV2 and TRBJ2-5; possible D gene TRBD2, 7 bases. V was shortened by 7 bases and J by 5 bases, with 20 bases between the two germline ends. CDR1 is SNHLY, CDR2 FYNNEI, per germline. This CDR3 is 15 amino acids long.

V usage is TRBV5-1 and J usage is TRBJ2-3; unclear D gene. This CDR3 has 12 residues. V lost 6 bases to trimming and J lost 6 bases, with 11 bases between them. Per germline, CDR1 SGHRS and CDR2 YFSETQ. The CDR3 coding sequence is TGCGCCAGCACGGCAAACGCCGATACGCAGTATTTT. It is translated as CASTANADTQYF.

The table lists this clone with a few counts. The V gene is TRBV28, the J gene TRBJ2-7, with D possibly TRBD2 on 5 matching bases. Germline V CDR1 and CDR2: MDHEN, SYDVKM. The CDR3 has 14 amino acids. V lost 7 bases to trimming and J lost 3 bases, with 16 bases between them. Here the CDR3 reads CASTTKAGGYEQYF. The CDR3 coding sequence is TGTGCCAGCACTACCAAAGCCGGAGGCTACGAGCAGTACTTC.

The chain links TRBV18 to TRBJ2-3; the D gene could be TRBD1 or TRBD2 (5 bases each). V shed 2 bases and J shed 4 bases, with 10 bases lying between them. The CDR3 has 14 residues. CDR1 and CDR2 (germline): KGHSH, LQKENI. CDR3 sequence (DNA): TGTGCCAGCTCACCAAAAAGGGGACCAGATACGCAGTATTTT. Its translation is CASSPKRGPDTQYF.

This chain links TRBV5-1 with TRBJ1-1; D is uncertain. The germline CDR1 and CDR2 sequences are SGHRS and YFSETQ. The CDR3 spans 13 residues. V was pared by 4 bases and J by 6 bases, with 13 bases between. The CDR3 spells CASSLNEMAEAFF. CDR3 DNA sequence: TGCGCCAGCAGCCTAAATGAGATGGCTGAAGCTTTCTTT.

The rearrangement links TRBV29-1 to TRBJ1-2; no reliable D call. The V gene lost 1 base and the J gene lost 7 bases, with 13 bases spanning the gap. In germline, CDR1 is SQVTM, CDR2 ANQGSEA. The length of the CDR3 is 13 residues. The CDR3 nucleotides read TGCAGCGTTGAAGTAGGGAAGAGCGGTGGCTACACCTTC. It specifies CSVEVGKSGGYTF.

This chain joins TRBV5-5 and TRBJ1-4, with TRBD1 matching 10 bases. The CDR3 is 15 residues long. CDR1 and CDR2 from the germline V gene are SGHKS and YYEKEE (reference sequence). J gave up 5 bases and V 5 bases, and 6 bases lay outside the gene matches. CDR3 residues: CASSSLGQGNEKLFF. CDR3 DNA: TGTGCCAGCAGTTCCTTGGGACAGGGGAATGAAAAACTGTTTTTT.